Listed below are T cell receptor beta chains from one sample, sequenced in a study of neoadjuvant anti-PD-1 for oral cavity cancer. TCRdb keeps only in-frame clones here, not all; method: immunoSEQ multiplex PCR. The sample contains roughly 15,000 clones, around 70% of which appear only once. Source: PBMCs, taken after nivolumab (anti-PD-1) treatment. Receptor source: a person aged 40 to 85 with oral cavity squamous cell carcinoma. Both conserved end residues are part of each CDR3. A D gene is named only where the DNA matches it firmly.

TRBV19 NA CASSLPGSSYNEQFF
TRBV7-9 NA CASSSEGGPGNTIYF
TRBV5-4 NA CASSYSRTNASYEQYF
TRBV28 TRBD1 CASSTQQGAGTEAFF
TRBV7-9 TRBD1 CASSLGEGAFLADTQYF
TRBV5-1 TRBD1 CASSLAGQGTNEKLFF
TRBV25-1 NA CASSESPSILYNEQFF
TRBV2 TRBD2 CASSGTSGRPTDTQYF
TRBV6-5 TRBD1 CASSFSGQGTYYGYTF
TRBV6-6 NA CASRRGWETDTQYF
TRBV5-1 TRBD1 CASSEGQGFDGYTF
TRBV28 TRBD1 CASSLGQGTSYEQYF
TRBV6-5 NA CASSWDSNQPQHF
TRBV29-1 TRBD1 CSVDTGGLYEQYF
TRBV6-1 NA CASREGGNEKLFF
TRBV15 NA CATSRAWWPQHF
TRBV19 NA CASSGIAQHF
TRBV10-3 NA CAISEANRVGETDTQYF
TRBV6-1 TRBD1 CASSDVGQGAARVDQPQHF
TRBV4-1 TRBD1 CASSQAGTGYGYTF
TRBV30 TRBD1 CAWSRGGEYYGYTF
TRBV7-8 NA CASSLMRQPNEKLFF
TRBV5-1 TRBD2 CASNTGAGDRYNEQFF